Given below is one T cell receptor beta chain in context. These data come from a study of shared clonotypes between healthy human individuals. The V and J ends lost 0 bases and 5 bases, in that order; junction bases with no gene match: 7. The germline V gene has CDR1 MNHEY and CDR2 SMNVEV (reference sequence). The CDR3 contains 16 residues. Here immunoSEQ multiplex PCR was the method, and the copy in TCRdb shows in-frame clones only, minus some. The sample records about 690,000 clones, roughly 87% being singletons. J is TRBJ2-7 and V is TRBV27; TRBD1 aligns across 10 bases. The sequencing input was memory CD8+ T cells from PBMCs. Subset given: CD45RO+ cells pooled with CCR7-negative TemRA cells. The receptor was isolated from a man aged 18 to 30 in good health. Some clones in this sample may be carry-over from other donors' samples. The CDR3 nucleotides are TGTGCCAGCAGTTTATCTTCGGGGACAGGGGTCCACGAGCAGTACTTC. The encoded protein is CASSLSSGTGVHEQYF.